This T cell receptor (beta chain) is from a study of spatial heterogeneity in lung cancer. The overall study: The donors were more than 70 patients with non-small cell lung cancer that was early-stage and untreated. Detected beta-chain sequences consistently exceeded alpha-chain sequences.

General study findings and limits: TCRs found ubiquitously expanded in tumor appeared in blood more at resection than at follow-up.

This clonotype was found a few times. Its antigen remains unknown. MiXCR was run by TCRdb on the 5' RACE reads, yielding one entry per CDR3 protein. The sample holds roughly 99,000 distinct CDR3 sequences, approximately 19% seen once. The CDR3 is made up of 15 amino acids. V was clipped by 4 bases and J by 4 bases; unmatched bases: 5. Germline V gene data show CDR1 as LNHDA and CDR2 as SQIVND (reference sequence). As for time point: blood at routine non-recurrence follow-up after resection. Sequencing covered unsorted whole RNA taken from tumor, nontumor lung or frozen PBMC. The receptor was isolated from a male donor with early-stage non-small cell lung cancer. The sample was PBMCs, taken at follow-up. The chain recombines TRBV19 with TRBJ2-1, with 9 positions matching TRBD2. CDR3 in DNA: TGTGCCAGTAGTACGGCGGGGGGGCCTTACAATGAGCAGTTCTTC. Translating gives CASSTAGGPYNEQFF.